Given below is one TCR beta chain in context. What it recognizes is unknown. CDR1 is SGHRS and CDR2 is YFSETQ in the germline V gene. The CDR3 runs 22 residues. J gave up 2 bases and V 1 base, and 17 bases lay outside the gene matches. This record comes from a study of shared clonotypes between healthy human individuals. Study findings and constraints: What rarefaction showed was incomplete sorted-subset sequencing despite large depth. Across several donors, naive CD4 shared 4.5% to 6%, naive CD8 around 4%, memory CD4 over 2%, memory CD8 0.35% to 0.5%.

Cells designated naive CD8 were CD45RO-negative and were positively selected for CCR7, with terminally differentiated effector memory CD45RA+ cells excluded. The method was immunoSEQ multiplex PCR; TCRdb's version includes in-frame clones alone and lacks a portion of them. The sample records 2 million to 2.5 million clones, 85% to 95% being singletons. The sequenced sample consisted of naive CD8+ T cells from PBMCs. The receptor was derived from a man between 18 and 35 years old in good health. Some clones in this sample may be carry-over from other donors' samples. The chain uses TRBV5-1 and TRBJ2-2, with TRBD2 matching over 13 bases. The CDR3 loop is CASSLIQSIGLAGESNTGELFF. CDR3 bases: TGCGCCAGCAGCTTGATACAGAGTATAGGACTAGCGGGGGAATCAAACACCGGGGAGCTGTTTTTT. Together with reference TRBV5-1 and TRBJ2-2, the CDR3 gives the full variable domain: KAGVTQTPRYLIKTRGQQVTLSCSPISGHRSVSWYQQTPGQGLQFLFEYFSETQRNKGNFPGRFSGRQFSNSRSEMNVSTLELGDSALYLCASSLIQSIGLAGESNTGELFFGEGSRLTVL.